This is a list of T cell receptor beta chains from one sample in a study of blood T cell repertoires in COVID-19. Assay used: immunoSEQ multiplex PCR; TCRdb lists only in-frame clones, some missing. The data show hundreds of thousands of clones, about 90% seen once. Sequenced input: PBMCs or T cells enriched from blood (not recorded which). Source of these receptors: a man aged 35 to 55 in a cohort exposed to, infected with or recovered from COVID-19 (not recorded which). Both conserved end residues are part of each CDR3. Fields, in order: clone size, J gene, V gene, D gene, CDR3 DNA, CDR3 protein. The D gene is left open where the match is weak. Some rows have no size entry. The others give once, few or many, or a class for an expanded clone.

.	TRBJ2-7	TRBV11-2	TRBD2	TGTGCCAGCAGCTTTGGCAAGAAGGGACTAGCGGGAGTTCGTGAGCAGTACTTC	CASSFGKKGLAGVREQYF
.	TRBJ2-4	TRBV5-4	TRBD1	TGTGCCAGCAGCTTGGCCGGACAGGGGAATCGATTAGCCAAAAACATTCAGTACTTC	CASSLAGQGNRLAKNIQYF
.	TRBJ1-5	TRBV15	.	TGTGCCACCAGCAGGGACATAATGAGCAATCAGCCCCAGCATTTT	CATSRDIMSNQPQHF
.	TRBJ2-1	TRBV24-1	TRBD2	TGTGCCACCAGTGACCCCGGGACTAGTCTTGATGAGCAGTTCTTC	CATSDPGTSLDEQFF
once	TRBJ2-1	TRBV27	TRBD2	TGTGCCAGCAGTGCGGGACTAGTCTACAATGAGCAGTTCTTC	CASSAGLVYNEQFF
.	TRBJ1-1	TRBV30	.	TGTGCCTGGAGTGCGACAGGCAGCGGAGCTTTCTTT	CAWSATGSGAFF
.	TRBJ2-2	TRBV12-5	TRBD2	TGTGCTAGTGCCTCAAGGGAAACTAGCGGGAGGTCGGACACCGGGGAGCTGTTTTTT	CASASRETSGRSDTGELFF
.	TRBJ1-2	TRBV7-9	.	TGTGCCAGCAGCTCCGGGGACACTAACTATGGCTACACCTTC	CASSSGDTNYGYTF
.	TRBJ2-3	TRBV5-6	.	TGTGCCAGCAGCTTGGCGGGACTGAGCACAGATACGCAGTATTTT	CASSLAGLSTDTQYF
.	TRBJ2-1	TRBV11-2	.	TGTGCCAGCAGCTCCGAAGCAGGATCCTACAATGAGCAGTTCTTC	CASSSEAGSYNEQFF
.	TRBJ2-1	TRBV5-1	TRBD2	TGCGCCAGCAGCGGAGCGGGAGGATATGAGCAGTTCTTC	CASSGAGGYEQFF
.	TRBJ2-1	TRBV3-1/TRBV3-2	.	TGTGCCAGCAGCACACAGATTTCAGGTGAGCAGTTCTTC	CASSTQISGEQFF
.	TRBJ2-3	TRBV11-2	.	TGTGCCAGCAGCTTATCAGCAGATACGCAGTATTTT	CASSLSADTQYF
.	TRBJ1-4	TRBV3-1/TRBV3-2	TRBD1	TGTGCCAGCAGCCCGGACAGGGCTAATGAAAAACTGTTTTTT	CASSPDRANEKLFF
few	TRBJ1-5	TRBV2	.	TGTGCCAGCAGATCGGACAGTAGCAATCAGCCCCAGCATTTT	CASRSDSSNQPQHF
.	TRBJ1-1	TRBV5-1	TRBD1	TGCGCCAGCAGCTTGGGGGACAGGGATCCTGAAGCTTTCTTT	CASSLGDRDPEAFF